This passage covers 29 T cell receptor beta chains from one sample sequenced in a study of blood T cell repertoires in COVID-19. Data came from immunoSEQ multiplex PCR; TCRdb stores just in-frame clones and leaves some out. The sample has about 56,000 clones; roughly 80% are singletons. Material: peripheral blood. The receptors here all came from a man aged 60-69 years with COVID-19, enrolled during active disease.

The chain employs TRBV5-5 and TRBJ1-6; tentatively, D is TRBD1 (5 bases). CDR1 and CDR2 from the germline V gene are SGHKS and YYEKEE (reference sequence). The length of the CDR3 is 15 residues. V shed 0 bases and J shed 5 bases, with 9 bases lying between them. The CDR3 sequence is CASSLASGNNSPLHF. DNA of the CDR3: TGTGCCAGCAGCTTGGCGTCAGGGAATAATTCACCCCTCCACTTT. Full variable domain (rest looked up from reference TRBV5-5 and TRBJ1-6): DAGVTQSPTHLIKTRGQQVTLRCSPISGHKSVSWYQQVLGQGPQFIFQYYEKEERGRGNFPDRFSARQFPNYSSELNVNALLLGDSALYLCASSLASGNNSPLHFGNGTRLTVT.

This chain links TRBV19 with TRBJ1-2, with TRBD1 matching 11 bases. This CDR3 contains 15 residues. Germline lookup yields CDR1 LNHDA and CDR2 SQIVND (reference sequence). Trimming took 5 bases from V and 4 from J; bases not matched to a gene: 6. The CDR3 loop is CASSASGQGVYGYTF. The DNA for the CDR3 is TGTGCCAGTAGTGCCTCGGGACAGGGGGTCTATGGCTACACCTTC. Together with reference TRBV19 and TRBJ1-2, the CDR3 gives the full variable domain: DGGITQSPKYLFRKEGQNVTLSCEQNLNHDAMYWYRQDPGQGLRLIYYSQIVNDFQKGDIAEGYSVSREKKESFPLTVTSAQKNPTAFYLCASSASGQGVYGYTFGSGTRLTVV.

J is TRBJ1-6 and V is TRBV13; no definite D call. Germline CDR1 PRHDT, CDR2 FYEKMQ (reference sequence). This CDR3 region has 14 residues. V dropped 3 bases and J dropped 6 bases, with 9 bases sitting between them. The CDR3 nucleotides are TGTGCCAGCAGCTTCTCACAGTCTAATTCACCCCTCCACTTT. Translated: CASSFSQSNSPLHF.

This clone occurred once. The chain uses TRBV5-3 and TRBJ1-5; the match to TRBD1 covers 7 bases. TRBV5-3 is an open reading frame whose function is uncertain. After removal of 0 bases from V and 0 bases from J, the junction contained 6 bases not matched to a gene. This CDR3 region has 17 residues. This CDR3 is CARSLDLGTDSNQPQHF. CDR3 bases: TGTGCCAGAAGCTTGGATCTTGGGACAGATAGCAATCAGCCCCAGCATTTT.

V is TRBV30 and J is TRBJ1-3; unclear D gene. The CDR3 has 12 amino acids. V lost 0 bases to trimming and J lost 4 bases, with 4 bases between them. Germline CDR1 GTSNPN, CDR2 SVGIG (reference sequence). The CDR3 here is CAWSVQGNTIYF. In DNA form, the CDR3 reads TGTGCCTGGAGTGTACAGGGAAACACCATATATTTT.

The chain uses TRBV18 and TRBJ2-2; D gene ambiguous. From germline, CDR1 is KGHSH and CDR2 LQKENI. CDR3 length: 15 amino acids. Trimming stripped 4 bases from V and 4 bases from J, with 13 bases between. CDR3 coding DNA: TGTGCCAGCTCACACAATTCCAGGTCCACCGGGGAGCTGTTTTTT. Translation gives CASSHNSRSTGELFF.

V usage is TRBV2 and J usage is TRBJ2-5; maybe TRBD1 (5 bases). CDR1 and CDR2 from the germline V gene are SNHLY and FYNNEI. There are 14 residues in the CDR3. V was pared by 6 bases and J by 7 bases, with 18 bases between. CDR3 region: CASRSTAHLVTQYF. CDR3 nucleotides: TGTGCCAGCAGATCGACAGCTCATCTGGTGACCCAGTACTTC.

The chain joins TRBV6-2 or TRBV6-3 to TRBJ2-7, with 11 bases fitting TRBD2. J gave up 4 bases and V 6 bases, and 5 bases lay outside the gene matches. The CDR3 sequence is 14 residues long. Germline-derived CDR1 and CDR2 are MNHEY and SVGEGT. The CDR3 spells CASSPLAGEYEQYF. Here the CDR3 DNA reads TGTGCCAGCAGCCCACTAGCGGGAGAATACGAGCAGTACTTC.

CDR3: CAWNGMYSPLHF. Written as DNA, the CDR3 is TGTGCCTGGAACGGGATGTATTCACCCCTCCACTTT. V usage is TRBV30 and J usage is TRBJ1-6; D not certain. From germline, CDR1 is GTSNPN and CDR2 SVGIG (reference sequence). The CDR3 extends over 12 amino acids. Deletions cut 4 bases from V and 8 bases from J, with 9 bases between.

This chain uses TRBV11-3 with TRBJ2-1, with no clear D. V dropped 4 bases and J dropped 10 bases, with 11 bases sitting between them. In germline, CDR1 is SGHNT, CDR2 YENEEA. This CDR3 is built from 12 residues. The CDR3 region has the DNA TGTGCCAGCAGCTACCGACTTGGCGAGCAGTTCTTC. Its protein product is CASSYRLGEQFF.

The chain employs TRBV6-5 and TRBJ2-7, with TRBD2 identical over 8 bases. There are 15 residues in the CDR3. After removal of 5 bases from V and 2 bases from J, the junction contained 8 bases not matched to a gene. Per germline, CDR1 MNHEY and CDR2 SVGAGI. The CDR3 here is CASSPGREAPYEQYF. The CDR3 DNA reads as TGTGCCAGCAGTCCCGGGCGGGAGGCACCCTACGAGCAGTACTTC.

The V gene is TRBV30, the J gene TRBJ2-1; 7 nucleotides agree with TRBD1. Germline CDR1 GTSNPN, CDR2 SVGIG (reference sequence). The CDR3 runs 14 residues. J lost 7 bases, V lost 2 bases, and 8 bases had no gene match. DNA of the CDR3: TGTGCCTGGAGTACAATTCACAGGGGAAATGAGCAGTTCTTC. Its translation: CAWSTIHRGNEQFF.

The chain joins TRBV24-1 to TRBJ2-7; D is perhaps TRBD1 (6 bases). This CDR3 has 14 residues. The V gene lost 0 bases and the J gene lost 3 bases, with 8 bases spanning the gap. CDR1 is KGHDR and CDR2 is SFDVKD in the germline V gene. The chain's CDR3 is CATSDLNRDYEQYF. The CDR3, as DNA: TGTGCCACCAGTGATTTGAACAGGGACTACGAGCAGTACTTC.

The chain couples TRBV7-6 to TRBJ2-5, with TRBD1 identical over 7 bases. The CDR3 spans 15 residues. The trim removed 2 bases at V and 5 bases at J, leaving 8 bases unmatched. Germline values: CDR1 SGHVS, CDR2 FNYEAQ. CDR3 nucleotide sequence: TGTGCCAGCAGCTTAACTGAGACAGGGCTGGAGACCCAGTACTTC. This encodes CASSLTETGLETQYF.

This clone was observed a single time. This rearrangement joins TRBV2 to TRBJ1-1; 12 bases line up with TRBD1. Germline CDR1 SNHLY, CDR2 FYNNEI. This CDR3 comprises 17 residues. Trimming at V came to 6 bases and at J to 11 bases, leaving 19 bases not matched to a gene. The CDR3 nucleotides are TGTGCCAGCAGACGCGACCGAGGGACAGGGGGCGTAGGCGGGGCTTTCTTT. It specifies CASRRDRGTGGVGGAFF.

The chain is built from TRBV6-5 and TRBJ1-1, with unresolved D. The V end was cut by 9 bases, the J end by 4 bases, with 15 bases between. This CDR3 contains 13 residues. The germline V gene encodes CDR1 MNHEY and CDR2 SVGAGI. The CDR3 loop reads CASKRELGTEAFF. In DNA, the CDR3 is TGTGCCAGTAAGAGGGAGTTGGGCACTGAAGCTTTCTTT.

J is TRBJ2-1 and V is TRBV5-1; D perhaps matches TRBD2 (6 bases). The CDR3 length is 14 residues. Trimming shortened V by 4 bases and J by 4 bases, and 12 bases separated the two germline ends. Germline CDR1 and CDR2: SGHRS and YFSETQ. CDR3 sequence reads: CASSDGRPYNEQFF. CDR3 DNA: TGCGCCAGCAGCGACGGGAGACCATACAATGAGCAGTTCTTC.

The chain carries TRBV19 and TRBJ1-1; D may be TRBD1 (5 bases). V lost 5 bases and J lost 0, with 10 bases in between. Germline V CDR1 and CDR2: LNHDA, SQIVND (reference sequence). There are 14 residues in the CDR3. The CDR3 sequence is CASSVTDVNTEAFF. CDR3 DNA sequence: TGTGCCAGTAGTGTGACAGACGTGAACACTGAAGCTTTCTTT.

The J gene is TRBJ1-1, the V gene TRBV5-4; 7 bases map to TRBD1. The CDR3 extends over 15 amino acids. The V segment lost 5 bases and the J segment 0 bases; nucleotides outside the gene matches: 7. Germline assignment: CDR1 SGHNT and CDR2 YYREEE (reference sequence). The CDR3, as DNA: TGTGCCAGCAGTCCAGCCGGGACAGTGAACACTGAAGCTTTCTTT. Amino acids: CASSPAGTVNTEAFF.

The chain joins TRBV28 to TRBJ1-3; 10 nucleotides match TRBD1. Per the germline V gene, CDR1 is MDHEN and CDR2 is SYDVKM. The CDR3 has 15 residues. J lost 4 bases, V lost 5 bases, and 5 bases had no gene match. CDR3 protein: CASSRDRGRGNTIYF. The CDR3 nucleotides are TGTGCCAGCAGTCGTGACAGGGGGCGAGGAAACACCATATATTTT.

The V gene is TRBV6-5, the J gene TRBJ2-3; no clear D. Trimming pared 7 bases from V and 0 bases from J, leaving 11 bases between. Germline V gives CDR1 MNHEY, CDR2 SVGAGI. There are 14 residues in the CDR3. The chain's CDR3 is CASIPLTSTDTQYF. For the CDR3, the DNA is TGTGCCAGCATCCCCCTGACTAGCACAGATACGCAGTATTTT.

The V call is TRBV4-1, the J call TRBJ1-1; the match to TRBD1 covers 7 bases. CDR3 length equals 14 residues. With 6 bases clipped from V and 0 bases from J, the junction kept 4 bases outside the gene matches. Germline V CDR1 and CDR2: MGHRA, YSYEKL. The CDR3 bases are TGCGCCAGCAGATCGGGACAGTTGAACACTGAAGCTTTCTTT. Its translation: CASRSGQLNTEAFF.

This CDR3 reads CASSYSQAGGNEKLFF. CDR3 bases: TGTGCCAGCAGTTACTCGCAGGCAGGGGGCAATGAAAAACTGTTTTTT. The V gene is TRBV6-5, the J gene TRBJ1-4; TRBD1 matches at 8 bases. This CDR3 has 16 amino acids. V shed 0 bases, J shed 5 bases, and the junction held 5 bases outside the gene matches. Germline loops: CDR1 MNHEY, CDR2 SVGAGI.

This clone was seen once. The sample has other DNA sequences that encode this CDR3 too. The chain recombines TRBV7-9 with TRBJ1-2; D call uncertain. Germline CDR1 reads SEHNR; CDR2 reads FQNEAQ (reference sequence). Trimming stripped 1 base from V and 2 bases from J, with 8 bases between. The CDR3 length is 14 residues. CDR3 in amino acids: CASSLVSANYGYTF. The CDR3, as DNA: TGTGCCAGCAGCTTAGTCTCTGCGAACTATGGCTACACCTTC.

The rearrangement links TRBV7-3 to TRBJ2-4; a possible D gene is TRBD2 (6 bases). Looked up from germline, CDR1 is SGHTA and CDR2 is FQGTGA. Trimming removed 2 bases at V and 1 base at J, with 15 bases between. The CDR3 loop spans 17 amino acids. In nucleotides, the CDR3 is TGTGCCAGCAGCTTATTTTCTGGGGAGGCTGCCAAAAACATTCAGTACTTC. The encoded protein is CASSLFSGEAAKNIQYF.

This chain links TRBV24-1 with TRBJ1-1; D unresolved. There are 12 residues in the CDR3. V lost 5 bases, J lost 7 bases, and 10 bases lay in between. CDR1 and CDR2 (germline): KGHDR, SFDVKD. CDR3 sequence: CATSGERGEAFF. For the CDR3, the DNA is TGTGCCACCAGTGGCGAACGGGGTGAAGCTTTCTTT.

The CDR3 region is CASSQGEQTAYEQYF. The CDR3 coding sequence is TGTGCCAGCAGCCAAGGGGAACAGACAGCCTACGAGCAGTACTTC. V and J are TRBV3-1 (or the pseudogene TRBV3-2) and TRBJ2-7, with a possible D match to TRBD1 (5 bases). Per germline, CDR1 LGHDT and CDR2 YNNKEL (reference sequence). With 1 base removed from V and 2 bases from J, the gap between germline ends came to 12 bases. The length of the CDR3 is 15 residues.

In this sample, this clone turned up once. The chain combines TRBV14 with TRBJ1-6, with D hard to call. The CDR3 is 13 residues long. The ends were cut back, 6 bases at V and 7 bases at J, with 10 bases in the middle. Germline loops: CDR1 SGHDN, CDR2 FVKESK. CDR3 sequence reads: CASRPVQNSPLHF. The CDR3 region has the DNA TGTGCCAGCAGACCTGTGCAGAATTCACCCCTCCACTTT.

This clone was detected once. J is TRBJ1-2 and V is TRBV11-2; 11 bases map to TRBD1. V trimming: 5 bases; J trimming: 9 bases; junction bases outside the gene matches: 5. Germline CDR1 reads SGHAT; CDR2 reads FQNNGV. The CDR3 is 13 amino acids. CDR3 protein: CASSLGTGGSYTF. The DNA for the CDR3 is TGTGCCAGCAGCCTCGGGACAGGGGGGAGCTACACCTTC.